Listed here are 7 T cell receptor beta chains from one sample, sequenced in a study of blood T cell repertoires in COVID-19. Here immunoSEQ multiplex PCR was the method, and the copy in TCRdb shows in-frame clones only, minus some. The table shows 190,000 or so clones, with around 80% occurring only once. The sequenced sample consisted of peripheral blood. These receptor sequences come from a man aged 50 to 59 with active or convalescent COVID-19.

The CDR3 region has the DNA TGTGCCAGCCGGTGGTCCGGGACAGGCTCCTACGAGCAGTACTTC. This translates into CASRWSGTGSYEQYF. The chain combines TRBV28 with TRBJ2-7, with 8 bases matching TRBD1. Germline V gene data show CDR1 as MDHEN and CDR2 as SYDVKM. The CDR3 has 15 residues. J was trimmed by 0 bases and V by 8 bases; bases with no gene match: 9.

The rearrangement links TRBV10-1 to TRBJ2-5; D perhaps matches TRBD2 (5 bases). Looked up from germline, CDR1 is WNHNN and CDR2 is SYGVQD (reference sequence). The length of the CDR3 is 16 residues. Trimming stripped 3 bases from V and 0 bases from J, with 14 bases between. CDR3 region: CASSDFARSDQETQYF. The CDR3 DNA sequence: TGCGCCAGCAGTGATTTTGCGCGTAGCGACCAAGAGACCCAGTACTTC.

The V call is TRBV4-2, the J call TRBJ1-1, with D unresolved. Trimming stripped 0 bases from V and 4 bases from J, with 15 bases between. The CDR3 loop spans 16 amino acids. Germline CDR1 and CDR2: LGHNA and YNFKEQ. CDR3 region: CASSQDRVRVGTEAFF. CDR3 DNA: TGTGCCAGCAGCCAAGATCGGGTCAGAGTAGGCACTGAAGCTTTCTTT.

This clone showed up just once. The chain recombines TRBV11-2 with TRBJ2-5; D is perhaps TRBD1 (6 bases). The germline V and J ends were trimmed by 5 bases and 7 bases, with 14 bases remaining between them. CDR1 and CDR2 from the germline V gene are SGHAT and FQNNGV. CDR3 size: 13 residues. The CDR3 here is CASSMDSRGTQYF. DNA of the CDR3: TGTGCCAGCAGCATGGACAGCCGGGGGACCCAGTACTTC.

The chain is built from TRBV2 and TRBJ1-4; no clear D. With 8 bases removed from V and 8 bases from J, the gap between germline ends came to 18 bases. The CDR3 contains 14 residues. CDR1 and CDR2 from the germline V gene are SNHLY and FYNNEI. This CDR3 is CASHPPSRGEKLFF. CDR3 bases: TGTGCCAGCCACCCGCCCTCCAGAGGCGAAAAACTGTTTTTT.

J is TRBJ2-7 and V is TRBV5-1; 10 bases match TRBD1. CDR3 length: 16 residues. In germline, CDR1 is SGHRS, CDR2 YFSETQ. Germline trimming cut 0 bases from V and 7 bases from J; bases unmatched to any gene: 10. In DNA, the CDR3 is TGCGCCAGCAGCTTGGCCGAGGGGACAGGGGCGGGGGAGCAGTACTTC. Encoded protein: CASSLAEGTGAGEQYF.

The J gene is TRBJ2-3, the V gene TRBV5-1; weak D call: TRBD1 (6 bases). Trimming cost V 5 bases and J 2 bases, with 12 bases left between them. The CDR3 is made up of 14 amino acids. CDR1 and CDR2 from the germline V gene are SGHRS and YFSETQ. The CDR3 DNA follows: TGCGCCAGCAGGGAAGGGGGATACACAGATACGCAGTATTTT. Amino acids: CASREGGYTDTQYF.